Listed here are 14 T cell receptor beta chains from one sample, sequenced in a study of multiple sclerosis patients with progressive multifocal leukoencephalopathy (dated by TCRdb to the late 2010s). Sample time point, as interpreted from the label and publication: time of PML onset. This specimen's treatment or condition label, per the study, means: on natalizumab therapy at sampling. The receptor library was made with the immunoSEQ multiplex PCR assay. Not all clones reach the TCRdb copy of this immuneACCESS table, which keeps in-frame sequences only. Checked studies attribute under half of the gap to unresolved V genes and leave the rest unexplained. In this sample the table shows about 33,000 clones, more than 75% of which occur a single time. Less than 3.5% of the sample lies in the top ten. The sample consisted of PBMCs, taken from a patient treated with natalizumab. The receptors stem from a human donor with progressive multifocal leukoencephalopathy.

The V and J genes are TRBV7-6 and TRBJ2-2; TRBD2 aligns across 7 bases. This CDR3 region has 14 residues. The junction had 4 bases not matched to a gene; V was cut back by 4 bases and J by 5 bases. Germline V gene lookup returns CDR1 SGHVS and CDR2 FNYEAQ. The CDR3 loop reads CASSYAGETGELFF. In DNA form, the CDR3 reads TGTGCCAGCAGCTACGCGGGAGAGACCGGGGAGCTGTTTTTT.

This chain uses TRBV5-1 with TRBJ2-7; 7 nucleotides line up with TRBD2. Germline values: CDR1 SGHRS, CDR2 YFSETQ. The CDR3 is 14 residues long. Trimming at V came to 4 bases and at J to 4 bases, leaving 8 bases not matched to a gene. The CDR3 nucleotides are TGCGCCAGCAGCCCGGCTAGCGGTGATTACGAGCAGTACTTC. Amino acid sequence: CASSPASGDYEQYF.

The rearrangement uses TRBV9 and TRBJ2-3; 11 bases fit TRBD2. CDR3 length equals 16 residues. J was trimmed by 3 bases and V by 2 bases; bases with no gene match: 5. Germline V gene lookup returns CDR1 SGDLS and CDR2 YYNGEE. DNA of the CDR3: TGTGCCAGCAGCGTCAGACTAGCGGGACCTACAGATACGCAGTATTTT. Its protein product is CASSVRLAGPTDTQYF.

Only one count was recorded for this clone. The V call is TRBV30, the J call TRBJ1-4, with D perhaps matching TRBD1 (6 bases). This CDR3 spans 14 amino acids. Between the trimmed V and J ends, which lost 0 bases and 4 bases, there was a span of 9 bases. Germline V gives CDR1 GTSNPN, CDR2 SVGIG (reference sequence). CDR3 DNA: TGTGCCTGGAGTGTGGACAGCGTTAATGAAAAACTGTTTTTT. Its protein is CAWSVDSVNEKLFF.

The gene calls are TRBV19 and TRBJ2-7, with a weak D call TRBD1 (6 bases). This CDR3 spans 17 amino acids. From germline, CDR1 is LNHDA and CDR2 SQIVND (reference sequence). The V end lost 2 bases, the J end lost 5 bases, and 22 bases lay between the germline ends. This CDR3 is CASSIRGGRTLIHEQYF. The CDR3 bases are TGTGCCAGTAGTATAAGAGGGGGTCGTACCCTAATCCACGAGCAGTACTTC.

The chain joins TRBV30 to TRBJ1-5, with D unclear. This CDR3 is built from 13 residues. V was trimmed by 0 bases and J by 0 bases, leaving 3 bases between them. Per germline, CDR1 GTSNPN and CDR2 SVGIG (reference sequence). CDR3 DNA sequence: TGTGCCTGGAGTGTACATAGCAATCAGCCCCAGCATTTT. Amino acid sequence: CAWSVHSNQPQHF. The whole variable domain, filled in from reference TRBV30 and TRBJ1-5, reads SQTIHQWPATLVQPVGSPLSLECTVEGTSNPNLYWYRQAAGRGLQLLFYSVGIGQISSEVPQNLSASRPQDRQFILSSKKLLLSDSGFYLCAWSVHSNQPQHFGDGTRLSIL.

V is TRBV21-1 and J is TRBJ1-2; the DNA was not used to check the table's D call, TRBD1. TRBV21-1 is assigned pseudogene status. The CDR3 has 22 residues. DNA of the CDR3: TGTGCCAGCCTTTTGGGACCGACAGGAGCTTATCTACCTTGGGTCGCTAACTATGGCTACACCTTC. Protein: CASLLGPTGAYLPWVANYGYTF.

V and J are TRBV30 and TRBJ2-7; 7 bases are shared with TRBD1. The CDR3 contains 13 residues. J was trimmed by 7 bases and V by 7 bases; bases with no gene match: 13. Germline V gives CDR1 GTSNPN, CDR2 SVGIG (reference sequence). The CDR3 DNA reads TGTGCCTACTCGACAGGGAATTTTGGGGAGCAGTACTTC. Its translation is CAYSTGNFGEQYF.

This chain uses TRBV7-8 with TRBJ2-7; 11 nucleotides agree with TRBD1. In germline, CDR1 is SGHVS, CDR2 FQNEAQ. CDR3 length: 15 amino acids. V lost 5 bases and J lost 4; bases outside the gene matches: 7. CDR3: CASSLHGTGGYEQYF. Here the CDR3 DNA reads TGTGCCAGCAGCCTACACGGGACAGGGGGATACGAGCAGTACTTC.

This CDR3 reads CASRRGQPPEAFF. As DNA, the CDR3 is TGTGCCAGCAGGAGGGGACAGCCGCCTGAAGCTTTCTTT. This chain joins TRBV7-2 and TRBJ1-1, with 7 bases that match TRBD1. CDR1 SGHTA and CDR2 FQGNSA come from the germline V gene. CDR3 size: 13 residues. After removal of 6 bases from V and 6 bases from J, the junction contained 7 bases not matched to a gene. Drawing the rest from reference TRBV7-2 and TRBJ1-1, the complete variable domain is GAGVSQSPSNKVTEKGKDVELRCDPISGHTALYWYRQSLGQGLEFLIYFQGNSAPDKSGLPSDRFSAERTGGSVSTLTIQRTQQEDSAVYLCASRRGQPPEAFFGQGTRLTVV.

The chain employs TRBV5-6 and TRBJ1-1; 11 nucleotides agree with TRBD1. Trimming took 3 bases from V and 6 from J; bases not matched to a gene: 7. This CDR3 spans 15 amino acids. The germline gives CDR1 SGHDT, CDR2 YYEEEE. CDR3: CASSSDRGRFAEAFF. DNA for the CDR3: TGTGCCAGCAGCTCGGACAGGGGGCGCTTCGCTGAAGCTTTCTTT.

The chain is built from TRBV2 and TRBJ1-1; D unresolved. The CDR3 runs to 13 residues. Germline CDR1 and CDR2: SNHLY and FYNNEI. Trimming took off 4 bases at V and 1 base at J, with 7 bases between the two ends. Here the CDR3 reads CASSAQPNTEAFF. CDR3 coding DNA: TGTGCCAGCAGTGCACAGCCGAACACTGAAGCTTTCTTT. The full variable domain, with the rest looked up from reference TRBV2 and TRBJ1-1, is EPEVTQTPSHQVTQMGQEVILRCVPISNHLYFYWYRQILGQKVEFLVSFYNNEISEKSEIFDDQFSVERPDGSNFTLKIRSTKLEDSAMYFCASSAQPNTEAFFGQGTRLTVV.

This chain links TRBV7-2 with TRBJ1-6; no firm D call. The CDR3 has 17 residues. Germline loops: CDR1 SGHTA, CDR2 FQGNSA. V was cut by 3 bases and J by 9 bases, with 21 bases left in between. Written as DNA, the CDR3 is TGTGCCAGCAGCTTGGGCCGAGGTGGAGGTGATGGTTCACCCCTCCACTTT. It yields the protein CASSLGRGGGDGSPLHF. Based on the CDR3 plus reference TRBV7-2 and TRBJ1-6, the full variable domain is GAGVSQSPSNKVTEKGKDVELRCDPISGHTALYWYRQSLGQGLEFLIYFQGNSAPDKSGLPSDRFSAERTGGSVSTLTIQRTQQEDSAVYLCASSLGRGGGDGSPLHFGNGTRLTVT.

The chain joins TRBV7-9 to TRBJ2-1; the match to TRBD2 covers 13 bases. V shed 5 bases and J 2 bases; nucleotides not matched to a gene: 9. The germline V gene has CDR1 SEHNR and CDR2 FQNEAQ (reference sequence). This CDR3 spans 18 amino acids. The CDR3 DNA reads as TGTGCCAGCAGCCCGCGGACTAGCGGGAGTTCGCCCTACAATGAGCAGTTCTTC. Encoded protein: CASSPRTSGSSPYNEQFF. Full variable domain (rest looked up from reference TRBV7-9 and TRBJ2-1): DTGVSQNPRHKITKRGQNVTFRCDPISEHNRLYWYRQTLGQGPEFLTYFQNEAQLEKSRLLSDRFSAERPKGSFSTLEIQRTEQGDSAMYLCASSPRTSGSSPYNEQFFGPGTRLTVL.